These 14 T cell receptor beta chains were all obtained from the same sample, sequenced in a study of shared clonotypes between healthy human individuals. The protocol was immunoSEQ multiplex PCR, while the TCRdb copy is restricted to in-frame clones and leaves out a portion. Among over 1.4 million clones listed, roughly 96% were seen once. Input material: naive CD4+ T cells sorted from blood. The subset: CD45RA+ positively selected. These receptors were collected from a man between 25 and 39 years old in good health.

The rearrangement uses TRBV28 and TRBJ1-5, with D uncertain. The CDR3 has 12 amino acids. Germline-derived CDR1 and CDR2 are MDHEN and SYDVKM. The V end lost 6 bases, the J end lost 9 bases, and 12 bases lay between the germline ends. CDR3 coding DNA: TGTGCCAGCAGAACTCCTTTTGGGCCCCAGCATTTT. Translated, it gives CASRTPFGPQHF.

This chain joins TRBV10-3 and TRBJ2-6; 9 nucleotides line up with TRBD2. J gave up 3 bases and V 2 bases, and 14 bases lay outside the gene matches. Looked up from germline, CDR1 is ENHRY and CDR2 is SYGVKD. There are 20 residues in the CDR3. CDR3 residues: CAISEGVAGVLLLGANVLTF. In DNA, the CDR3 is TGTGCCATCAGTGAGGGGGTAGCGGGAGTTCTGTTACTTGGGGCCAACGTCCTGACTTTC.

V is TRBV15 and J is TRBJ2-7; D might be TRBD2 (5 bases). V lost 0 bases and J 6 bases, leaving 9 bases between the germline ends. The CDR3 length is 13 residues. The germline gives CDR1 LNHNV, CDR2 YYDKDF (reference sequence). This chain's CDR3 is CATSREAGVEQYF. CDR3 nucleotide sequence: TGTGCCACCAGCAGAGAGGCCGGGGTCGAGCAGTACTTC.

V is TRBV6-1 and J is TRBJ2-2, with 9 bases fitting TRBD2. The length of the CDR3 is 15 residues. J gave up 5 bases and V 5 bases, and 6 bases lay outside the gene matches. The germline CDR1 and CDR2 sequences are MNHNS and SASEGT. The CDR3 region is CASSSLAGQTGELFF. The DNA of the CDR3 is TGTGCCAGCAGTAGTCTAGCGGGACAAACCGGGGAGCTGTTTTTT.

This chain joins TRBV6-5 and TRBJ1-3, with a possible D match to TRBD1 (5 bases). V shed 6 bases and J shed 9 bases, with 12 bases lying between them. Germline loops: CDR1 MNHEY, CDR2 SVGAGI. The CDR3 is made up of 12 amino acids. CDR3 sequence: CASSAPGGTIYF. The CDR3 coding sequence is TGTGCCAGCAGCGCTCCGGGGGGCACCATATATTTT.

The chain carries TRBV4-1 and TRBJ2-7, with D unclear. CDR3 length: 16 amino acids. V shed 0 bases and J shed 0 bases, with 12 bases lying between them. The germline V gene encodes CDR1 MGHRA and CDR2 YSYEKL. The CDR3 loop is CASSQEGAASSYEQYF. In DNA, the CDR3 is TGCGCCAGCAGCCAAGAAGGAGCTGCCAGCTCCTACGAGCAGTACTTC.

The chain employs TRBV6-1 and TRBJ1-1, with TRBD1 as a possible D gene (6 bases). The length of the CDR3 is 14 residues. Trimming stripped 6 bases from V and 2 bases from J, with 13 bases between. Per germline, CDR1 MNHNS and CDR2 SASEGT. The CDR3 protein is CASSQQGPNTEAFF. The CDR3 DNA sequence: TGTGCCAGCAGCCAACAGGGCCCCAACACTGAAGCTTTCTTT.

The chain joins TRBV29-1 to TRBJ1-1; D gene unclear. Germline assignment: CDR1 SQVTM and CDR2 ANQGSEA. The CDR3 loop spans 13 amino acids. Trimming removed 3 bases from V and 9 bases from J, with 17 bases in between. The chain's CDR3 is CSVDIEDVSKAFF. The CDR3, as DNA: TGCAGCGTTGATATTGAGGACGTCTCGAAAGCTTTCTTT. Drawing the rest from reference TRBV29-1 and TRBJ1-1, the complete variable domain is SAVISQKPSRDICQRGTSLTIQCQVDSQVTMMFWYRQQPGQSLTLIATANQGSEATYESGFVIDKFPISRPNLTFSTLTVSNMSPEDSSIYLCSVDIEDVSKAFFGQGTRLTVV.

V gene TRBV4-1 combines with J gene TRBJ2-1; D ambiguous. V shed 2 bases and J shed 5 bases, with 7 bases lying between them. The length of the CDR3 is 13 residues. The V gene's germline CDR1 is MGHRA and CDR2 YSYEKL. DNA for the CDR3: TGCGCCAGCAGCCAAAGGTCAGACAATGAGCAGTTCTTC. Protein: CASSQRSDNEQFF.

This clone occurred once. The rearrangement joins TRBV18 to TRBJ2-6, with D maybe TRBD2 (5 bases). The CDR3 is made up of 15 amino acids. V shed 3 bases and J shed 0 bases, with 6 bases lying between them. From germline, CDR1 is KGHSH and CDR2 LQKENI. The DNA for the CDR3 is TGTGCCAGCTCACCTCTAGCCTCTGGGGCCAACGTCCTGACTTTC. This codes for CASSPLASGANVLTF. The whole variable domain, filled in from reference TRBV18 and TRBJ2-6, reads NAGVMQNPRHLVRRRGQEARLRCSPMKGHSHVYWYRQLPEEGLKFMVYLQKENIIDESGMPKERFSAEFPKEGPSILRIQQVVRGDSAAYFCASSPLASGANVLTFGAGSRLTVL.

V and J are TRBV5-6 and TRBJ2-3; D ambiguous. This CDR3 has 12 amino acids. CDR1 is SGHDT and CDR2 is YYEEEE in the germline V gene. V dropped 7 bases and J dropped 1 base, with 7 bases sitting between them. CDR3 protein: CASALGTDTQYF. The CDR3 region has the DNA TGTGCCAGCGCCTTGGGCACAGATACGCAGTATTTT.

This chain connects TRBV28 to TRBJ2-4, with D perhaps TRBD2 (5 bases). The germline gives CDR1 MDHEN, CDR2 SYDVKM. The CDR3 has 13 amino acids. V was shortened by 3 bases and J by 8 bases, with 11 bases between the two germline ends. CDR3 region: CASSLAGVDIQYF. The CDR3 DNA follows: TGTGCCAGCAGTTTGGCGGGTGTAGACATTCAGTACTTC.

The chain links TRBV5-4 to TRBJ2-1; no definite D call. With 0 bases removed from V and 5 bases from J, the gap between germline ends came to 9 bases. CDR1 SGHNT and CDR2 YYREEE come from the germline V gene (reference sequence). The CDR3 consists of 14 residues. This CDR3 reads CASSLEPANNEQFF. CDR3 coding DNA: TGTGCCAGCAGCTTGGAACCCGCGAACAATGAGCAGTTCTTC.

The J gene is TRBJ1-4, the V gene TRBV28, with D tentatively TRBD1 (6 bases). Germline V gives CDR1 MDHEN, CDR2 SYDVKM. The CDR3 is 16 residues long. Trimming took 4 bases from V and 5 from J, leaving 17 bases between them. CDR3 coding DNA: TGTGCCAGCAGTTCCGAGTCCGGGACACAGAATGAAAAACTGTTTTTT. Protein: CASSSESGTQNEKLFF.